This T cell receptor beta chain derives from a study of memory CD4+ T cells and cytomegalovirus serostatus. Produced via immunoSEQ multiplex PCR; TCRdb's table is partial and in-frame only. The data show around 49,000 clones, with about 73% seen just once and 0.67% held by the top ten. The sort gate was single viable CD3+CD4+CD8-CD45RO+ cells for memory CD4+ T cells. The sequence came from an adult in good health and CMV-seronegative. Sequenced sample: memory CD4+ T cells from blood.

The CDR3 reads CAWTKAGTTYEQYF. CDR3 DNA: TGTGCCTGGACAAAAGCGGGAACCACCTACGAGCAGTACTTC. The genes are TRBV30 and TRBJ2-7, with 7 bases that match TRBD2. This CDR3 region has 14 residues. CDR1 is GTSNPN and CDR2 is SVGIG in the germline V gene (reference sequence). Losses at the gene ends were 4 bases for V and 2 bases for J; bases not matched to a gene: 8.